This TCR beta chain was identified in a study of cytomegalovirus exposure and HLA in healthy donors. Only a few counts were recorded for this clone. Its target is not known. Germline CDR1 reads MNHNS; CDR2 reads SASEGT. The CDR3 spans 13 residues. Unmatched junction bases numbered 2, after V lost 3 bases and J lost 5 bases. Study-wide points: A previous analysis found most TCR beta V segments productive roughly 87% or roughly 30% of the time. Most observed TCR sequences were rare, whereas some public TCRs were detected in many donors.

The study ran its PCR with 60 Vbeta and 13 Jbeta primers. Original methodology: A later analysis tallied 80 million or so unique TCR beta chains, 8.5 million to 11 million of them shared. Clones were sequenced by immunoSEQ multiplex PCR, and TCRdb holds only the in-frame ones, with some missing. V and J calls plus clone size are reproduced from that table; the DNA served to infer D and trimming. The sample yields some 120,000 clones, approximately 78% seen once. The TCR was taken from a woman in her twenties or thirties in good health and CMV-seronegative. The chain uses TRBV6-1 and TRBJ1-1; 8 bases align to TRBD1. The sample comprised PBMCs. The CDR3 protein is CASSERQGTEAFF. In nucleotides, the CDR3 is TGTGCCAGCAGTGAGCGACAGGGGACTGAAGCTTTCTTT.